This T cell receptor beta chain was sequenced in a study of blood T cell repertoires in COVID-19. Overall study: The samples span acute and convalescent COVID-19 from the United States, Italy and Spain. Sources were T cells, B-cell-depleted T cells, or PBMCs; the material itself was cDNA or gDNA.

Per the original data handling: Reference gene primers were amplified, and this amplification served to estimate nucleated cell counts. The method was immunoSEQ multiplex PCR; TCRdb's version includes in-frame clones alone and lacks a portion of them. That table supplies the V and J calls and clone size; D and trimming were determined from the DNA. The sample has some 15,000 clones, around nine tenths seen once. This CDR3 region has 20 residues. Germline CDR1 PRHDT, CDR2 FYEKMQ (reference sequence). With V trimmed by 4 bases and J by 2 bases, 15 bases remained unmatched. The gene calls are TRBV13 and TRBJ2-3; 13 nucleotides match TRBD2. The specimen sequenced was peripheral blood. The TCR sequence derives from a human donor in a cohort sampled during active COVID-19. The CDR3 nucleotides read TGTGCCAGCAGCTCTCAGATGGGACTAGCGGGATCTTCAGTCACAGATACGCAGTATTTT. It specifies CASSSQMGLAGSSVTDTQYF.